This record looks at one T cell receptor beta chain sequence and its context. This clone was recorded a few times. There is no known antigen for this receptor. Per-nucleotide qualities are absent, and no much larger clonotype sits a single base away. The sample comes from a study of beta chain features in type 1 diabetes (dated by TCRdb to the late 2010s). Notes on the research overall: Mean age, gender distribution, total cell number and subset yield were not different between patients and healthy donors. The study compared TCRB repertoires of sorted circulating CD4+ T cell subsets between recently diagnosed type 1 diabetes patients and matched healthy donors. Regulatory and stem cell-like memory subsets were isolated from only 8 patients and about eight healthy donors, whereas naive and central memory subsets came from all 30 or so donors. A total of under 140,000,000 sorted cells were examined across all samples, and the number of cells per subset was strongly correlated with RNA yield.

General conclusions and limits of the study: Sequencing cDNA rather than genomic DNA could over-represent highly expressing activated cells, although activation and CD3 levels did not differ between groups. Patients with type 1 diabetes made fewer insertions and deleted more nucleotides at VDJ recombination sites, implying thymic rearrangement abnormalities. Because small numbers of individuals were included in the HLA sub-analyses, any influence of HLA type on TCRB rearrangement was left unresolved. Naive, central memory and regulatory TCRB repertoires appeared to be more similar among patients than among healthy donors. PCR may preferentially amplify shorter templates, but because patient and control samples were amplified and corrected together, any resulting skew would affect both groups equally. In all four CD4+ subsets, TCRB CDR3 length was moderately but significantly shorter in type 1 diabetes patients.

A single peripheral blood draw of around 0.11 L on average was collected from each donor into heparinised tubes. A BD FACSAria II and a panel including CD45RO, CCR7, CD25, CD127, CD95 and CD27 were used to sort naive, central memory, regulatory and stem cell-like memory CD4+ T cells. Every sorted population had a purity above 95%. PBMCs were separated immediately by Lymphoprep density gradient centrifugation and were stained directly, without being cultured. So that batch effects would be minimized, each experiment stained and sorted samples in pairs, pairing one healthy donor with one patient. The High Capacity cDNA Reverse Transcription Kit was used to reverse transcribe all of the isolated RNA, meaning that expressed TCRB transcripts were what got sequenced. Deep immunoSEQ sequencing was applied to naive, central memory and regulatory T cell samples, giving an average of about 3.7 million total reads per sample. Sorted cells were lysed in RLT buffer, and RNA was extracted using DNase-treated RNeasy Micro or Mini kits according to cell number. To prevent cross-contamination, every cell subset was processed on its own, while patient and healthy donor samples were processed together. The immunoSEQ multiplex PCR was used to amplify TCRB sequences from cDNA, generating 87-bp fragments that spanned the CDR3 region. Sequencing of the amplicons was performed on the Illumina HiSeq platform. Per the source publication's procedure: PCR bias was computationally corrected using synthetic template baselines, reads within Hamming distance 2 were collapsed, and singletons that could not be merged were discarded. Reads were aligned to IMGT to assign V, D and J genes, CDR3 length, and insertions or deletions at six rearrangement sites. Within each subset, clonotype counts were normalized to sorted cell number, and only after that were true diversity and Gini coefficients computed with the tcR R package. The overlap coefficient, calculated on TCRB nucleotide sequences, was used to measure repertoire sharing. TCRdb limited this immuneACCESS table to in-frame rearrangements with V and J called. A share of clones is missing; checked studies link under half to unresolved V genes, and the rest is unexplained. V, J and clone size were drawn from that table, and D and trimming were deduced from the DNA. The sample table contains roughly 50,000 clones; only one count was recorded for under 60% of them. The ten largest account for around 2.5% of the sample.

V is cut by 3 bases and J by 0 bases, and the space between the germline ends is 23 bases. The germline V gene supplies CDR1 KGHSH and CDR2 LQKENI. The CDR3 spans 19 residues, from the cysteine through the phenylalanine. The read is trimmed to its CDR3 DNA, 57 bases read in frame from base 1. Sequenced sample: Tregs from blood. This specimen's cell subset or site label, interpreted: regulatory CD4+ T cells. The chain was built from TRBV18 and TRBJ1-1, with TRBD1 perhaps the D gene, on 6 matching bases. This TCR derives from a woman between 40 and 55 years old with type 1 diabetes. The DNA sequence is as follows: TGTGCCAGCTCACCGGACAGTTCCCCTTATGGGCCCATGAACACTGAAGCTTTCTTT. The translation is CASSPDSSPYGPMNTEAFF.